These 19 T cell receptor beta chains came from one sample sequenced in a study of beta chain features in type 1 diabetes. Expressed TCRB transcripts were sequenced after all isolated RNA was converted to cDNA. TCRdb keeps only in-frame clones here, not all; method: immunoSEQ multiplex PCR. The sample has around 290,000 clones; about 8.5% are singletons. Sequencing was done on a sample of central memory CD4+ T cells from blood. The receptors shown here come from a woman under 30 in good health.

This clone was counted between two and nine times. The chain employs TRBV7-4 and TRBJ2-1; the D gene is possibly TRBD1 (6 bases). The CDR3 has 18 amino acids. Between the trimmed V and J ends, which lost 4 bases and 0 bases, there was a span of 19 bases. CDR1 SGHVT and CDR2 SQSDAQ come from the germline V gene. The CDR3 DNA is TGTGCCAGCAGCTCAGACAGTGTCACAGGGAGCTCCTACAATGAGCAGTTCTTC. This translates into CASSSDSVTGSSYNEQFF.

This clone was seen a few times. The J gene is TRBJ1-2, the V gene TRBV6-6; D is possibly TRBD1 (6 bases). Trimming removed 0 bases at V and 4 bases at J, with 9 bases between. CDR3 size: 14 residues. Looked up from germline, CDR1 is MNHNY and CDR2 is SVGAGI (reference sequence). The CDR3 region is CASSYSGQSYGYTF. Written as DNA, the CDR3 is TGTGCCAGCAGTTACTCAGGACAGTCCTATGGCTACACCTTC.

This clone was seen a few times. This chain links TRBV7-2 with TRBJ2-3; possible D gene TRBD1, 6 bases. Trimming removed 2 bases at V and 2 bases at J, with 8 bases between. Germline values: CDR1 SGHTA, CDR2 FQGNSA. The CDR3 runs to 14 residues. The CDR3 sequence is CASSLRGITDTQYF. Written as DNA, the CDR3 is TGTGCCAGCAGCTTAAGGGGGATCACAGATACGCAGTATTTT.

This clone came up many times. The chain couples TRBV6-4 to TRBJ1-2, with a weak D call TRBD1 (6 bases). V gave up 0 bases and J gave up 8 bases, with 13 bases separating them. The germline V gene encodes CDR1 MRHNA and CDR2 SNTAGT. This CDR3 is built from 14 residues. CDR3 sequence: CASSDSWGRRGYTF. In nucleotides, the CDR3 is TGTGCCAGCAGTGACTCGTGGGGGCGGAGAGGCTACACCTTC.

The CDR3 here is CASRTGGYEQYF. Written as DNA, the CDR3 is TGTGCCAGCCGGACAGGGGGCTACGAGCAGTACTTC. This sequence joins TRBV2 and TRBJ2-7; 10 bases fit TRBD1. The germline gives CDR1 SNHLY, CDR2 FYNNEI. This CDR3 spans 12 amino acids. V shed 8 bases and J 3 bases; nucleotides not matched to a gene: 1.

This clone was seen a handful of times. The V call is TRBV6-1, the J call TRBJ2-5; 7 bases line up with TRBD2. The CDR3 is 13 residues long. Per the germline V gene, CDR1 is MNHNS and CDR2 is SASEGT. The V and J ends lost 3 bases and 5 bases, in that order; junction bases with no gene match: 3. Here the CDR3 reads CASSDSGTETQYF. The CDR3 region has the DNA TGTGCCAGCAGTGACAGCGGGACGGAGACCCAGTACTTC.

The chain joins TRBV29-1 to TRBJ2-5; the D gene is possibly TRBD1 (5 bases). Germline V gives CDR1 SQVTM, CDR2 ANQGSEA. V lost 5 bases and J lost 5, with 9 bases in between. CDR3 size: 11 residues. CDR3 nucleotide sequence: TGCAGCGTTAAGGGGTGGGAGACCCAGTACTTC. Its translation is CSVKGWETQYF. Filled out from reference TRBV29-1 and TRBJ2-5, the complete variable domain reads SAVISQKPSRDICQRGTSLTIQCQVDSQVTMMFWYRQQPGQSLTLIATANQGSEATYESGFVIDKFPISRPNLTFSTLTVSNMSPEDSSIYLCSVKGWETQYFGPGTRLLVL.

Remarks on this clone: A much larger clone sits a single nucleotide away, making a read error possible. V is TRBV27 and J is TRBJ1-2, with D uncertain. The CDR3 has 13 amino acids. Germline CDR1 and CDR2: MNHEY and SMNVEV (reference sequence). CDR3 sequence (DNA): TGTGCCAACAGTGCGGCAGGTTGGGGTGGCTACACCTTC. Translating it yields CANSAAGWGGYTF.

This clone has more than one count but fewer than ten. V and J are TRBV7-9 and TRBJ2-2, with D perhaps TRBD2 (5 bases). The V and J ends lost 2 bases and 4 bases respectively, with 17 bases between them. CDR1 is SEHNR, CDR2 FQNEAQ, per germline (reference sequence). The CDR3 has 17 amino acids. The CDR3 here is CASSLRAAEGPTGELFF. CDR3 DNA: TGTGCCAGCAGCTTAAGGGCAGCCGAGGGTCCCACCGGGGAGCTGTTTTTT.

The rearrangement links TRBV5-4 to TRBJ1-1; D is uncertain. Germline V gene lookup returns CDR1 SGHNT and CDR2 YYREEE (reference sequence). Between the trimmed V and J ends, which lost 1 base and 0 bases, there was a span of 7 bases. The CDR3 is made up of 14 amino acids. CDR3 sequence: CASSLHRLNTEAFF. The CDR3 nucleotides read TGTGCCAGCAGCTTGCACAGATTGAACACTGAAGCTTTCTTT.

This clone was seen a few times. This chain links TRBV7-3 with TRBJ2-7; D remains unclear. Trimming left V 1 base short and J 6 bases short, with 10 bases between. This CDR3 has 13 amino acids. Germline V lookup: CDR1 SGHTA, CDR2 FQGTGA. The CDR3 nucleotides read TGTGCCAGCAGCTTAAGGTTCGTGGCCGAGCAGTACTTC. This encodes CASSLRFVAEQYF.

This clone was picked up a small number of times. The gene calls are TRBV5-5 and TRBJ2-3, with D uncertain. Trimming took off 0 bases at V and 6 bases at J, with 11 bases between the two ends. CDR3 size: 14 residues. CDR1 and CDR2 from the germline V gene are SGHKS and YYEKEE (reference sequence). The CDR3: CASSLEGLEDTQYF. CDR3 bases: TGTGCCAGCAGCTTGGAAGGGCTAGAGGATACGCAGTATTTT.

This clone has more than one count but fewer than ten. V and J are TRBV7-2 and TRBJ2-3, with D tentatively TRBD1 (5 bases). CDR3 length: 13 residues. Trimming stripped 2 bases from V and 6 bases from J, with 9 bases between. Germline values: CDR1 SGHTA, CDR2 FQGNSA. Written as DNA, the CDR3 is TGTGCCAGCAGCTTAAGGGGCGGTGATACGCAGTATTTT. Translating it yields CASSLRGGDTQYF.

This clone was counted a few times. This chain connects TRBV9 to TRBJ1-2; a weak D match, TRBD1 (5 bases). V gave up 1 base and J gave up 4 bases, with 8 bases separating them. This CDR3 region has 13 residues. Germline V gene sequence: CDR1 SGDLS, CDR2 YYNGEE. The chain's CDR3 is CASSVRGSYGYTF. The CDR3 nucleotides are TGTGCCAGCAGCGTAAGGGGATCCTATGGCTACACCTTC.

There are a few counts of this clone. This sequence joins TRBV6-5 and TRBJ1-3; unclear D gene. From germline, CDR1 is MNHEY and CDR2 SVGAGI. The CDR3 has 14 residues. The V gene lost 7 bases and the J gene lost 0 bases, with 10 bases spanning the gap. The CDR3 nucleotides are TGTGCCAGCATCCCGGACTTCTCTGGAAACACCATATATTTT. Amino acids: CASIPDFSGNTIYF.

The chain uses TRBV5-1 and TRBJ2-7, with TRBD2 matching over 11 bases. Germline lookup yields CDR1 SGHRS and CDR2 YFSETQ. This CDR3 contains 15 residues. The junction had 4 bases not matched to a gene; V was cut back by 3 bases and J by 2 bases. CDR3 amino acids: CASSSIAGGPYEQYF. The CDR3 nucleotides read TGCGCCAGCAGCTCAATAGCGGGAGGGCCCTACGAGCAGTACTTC.

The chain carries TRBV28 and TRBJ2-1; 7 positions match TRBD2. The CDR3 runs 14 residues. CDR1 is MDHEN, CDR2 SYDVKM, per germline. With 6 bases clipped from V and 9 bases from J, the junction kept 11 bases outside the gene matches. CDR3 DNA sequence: TGTGCCAGCAGGCTCGGGGGGTCTGGCGGTGAGCAGTTCTTC. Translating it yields CASRLGGSGGEQFF. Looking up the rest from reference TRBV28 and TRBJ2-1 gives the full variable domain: DVKVTQSSRYLVKRTGEKVFLECVQDMDHENMFWYRQDPGLGLRLIYFSYDVKMKEKGDIPEGYSVSREKKERFSLILESASTNQTSMYLCASRLGGSGGEQFFGPGTRLTVL.

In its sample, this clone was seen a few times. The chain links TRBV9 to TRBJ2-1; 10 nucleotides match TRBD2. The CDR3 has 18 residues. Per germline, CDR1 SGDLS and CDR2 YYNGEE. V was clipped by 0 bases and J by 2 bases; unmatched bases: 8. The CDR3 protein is CASSVGLAGAGAYNEQFF. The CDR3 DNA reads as TGTGCCAGCAGCGTAGGGCTAGCGGGAGCAGGAGCCTACAATGAGCAGTTCTTC.

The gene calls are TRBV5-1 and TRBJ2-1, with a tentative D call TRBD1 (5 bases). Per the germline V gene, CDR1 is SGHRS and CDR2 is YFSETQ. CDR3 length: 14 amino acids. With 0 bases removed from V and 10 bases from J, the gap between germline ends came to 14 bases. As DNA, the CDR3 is TGCGCCAGCAGCTTGGACAGGCCCCAAAGGGAGCAGTTCTTC. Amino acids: CASSLDRPQREQFF.